This section outlines one T cell receptor beta chain sequence together with its context. The protocol was immunoSEQ multiplex PCR, while the TCRdb copy is restricted to in-frame clones and leaves out a portion. The sample yields over 90,000 clones, under 90% seen once. V gave up 2 bases and J gave up 7 bases, with 12 bases separating them. CDR1 and CDR2 (germline): SGHVS, FNYEAQ. The CDR3 runs to 14 residues. These data belong to a study of T cell clones after liver transplantation. As for the study in general: HCV positivity affected three of eight recipients; the rest lacked autoimmune or viral indications. Standard immunosuppression, with no induction, continued until 12-24 months after transplant. Patients counted as tolerant after at least one year off all immunosuppression, enzymes not exceeding twice normal.

CD3+CD4+ and CD3+CD8+ cells were FACS-sorted from thawed unstimulated PBMCs. This clonotype originated in a human patient who received a liver transplant. The graft donor may be the source of some T cells. This rearrangement joins TRBV7-6 to TRBJ2-1, with D perhaps matching TRBD1 (5 bases). The source material was CD4+ T cells from blood, sampled approximately 4 years after liver transplant. The CDR3 spells CASSLNRIENEQFF. DNA of the CDR3: TGTGCCAGCAGCTTAAACAGGATAGAAAATGAGCAGTTCTTC.